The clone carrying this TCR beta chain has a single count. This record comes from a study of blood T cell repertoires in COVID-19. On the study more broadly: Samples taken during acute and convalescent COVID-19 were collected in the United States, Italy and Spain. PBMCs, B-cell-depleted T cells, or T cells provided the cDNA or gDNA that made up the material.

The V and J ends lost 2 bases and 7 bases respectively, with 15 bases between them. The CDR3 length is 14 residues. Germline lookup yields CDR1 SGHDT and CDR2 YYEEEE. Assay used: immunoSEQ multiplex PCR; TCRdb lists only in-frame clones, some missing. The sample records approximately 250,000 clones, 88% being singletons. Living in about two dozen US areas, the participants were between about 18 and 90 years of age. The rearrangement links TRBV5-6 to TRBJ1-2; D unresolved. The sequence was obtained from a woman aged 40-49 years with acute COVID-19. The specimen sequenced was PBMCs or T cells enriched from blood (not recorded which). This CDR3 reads CASSFPSGRFGYTF. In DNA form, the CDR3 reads TGTGCCAGCAGCTTTCCTTCCGGTCGCTTTGGCTACACCTTC. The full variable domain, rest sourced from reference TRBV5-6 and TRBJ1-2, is DAGVTQSPTHLIKTRGQQVTLRCSPKSGHDTVSWYQQALGQGPQFIFQYYEEEERQRGNFPDRFSGHQFPNYSSELNVNALLLGDSALYLCASSFPSGRFGYTFGSGTRLTVV.